One and the same sample provided the 5 T cell receptor beta chains below, sequenced in a study of blood T cell repertoires in COVID-19. Method: immunoSEQ multiplex PCR; TCRdb's copy keeps in-frame clones and lacks some. The sample consists of 35,000 to 40,000 clones, 88% of them appearing once. The sequenced material came from peripheral blood. The receptors were sampled from a man in his fifties or sixties with active COVID-19.

The CDR3 nucleotides are TGCAGTGCTGGACTAGCGAATGAGCAGTTCTTC. Its translation is CSAGLANEQFF. V and J are TRBV20-1 and TRBJ2-1; 9 bases are a match to TRBD2. J gave up 7 bases and V 5 bases, and 0 bases lay outside the gene matches. This CDR3 has 11 amino acids. Germline V gives CDR1 DFQATT, CDR2 SNEGSKA (reference sequence).

The rearrangement links TRBV5-1 to TRBJ2-7, with D possibly TRBD1 on 5 matching bases. The CDR3 has 14 residues. With 0 bases removed from V and 2 bases from J, the gap between germline ends came to 9 bases. Germline loops: CDR1 SGHRS, CDR2 YFSETQ. CDR3 sequence: CASSLAGQTYEQYF. The CDR3 nucleotides are TGCGCCAGCAGCTTGGCCGGACAAACCTACGAGCAGTACTTC.

The chain combines TRBV3-1 (or the pseudogene TRBV3-2) with TRBJ1-2; possibly TRBD1 for D (6 bases). The germline gives CDR1 LGHDT, CDR2 YNNKEL (reference sequence). Trimming pared 0 bases from V and 7 bases from J, leaving 15 bases between. This CDR3 region has 15 residues. The CDR3 DNA reads TGTGCCAGCAGCCAAGATCTGGTGGGGGCTGGTGGCTACACCTTC. Amino acids: CASSQDLVGAGGYTF.

The chain joins TRBV6-5 to TRBJ1-1, with D perhaps matching TRBD1 (5 bases). Per the germline V gene, CDR1 is MNHEY and CDR2 is SVGAGI. The CDR3 is 15 residues long. The V gene lost 10 bases and the J gene lost 0 bases, with 18 bases spanning the gap. The CDR3 here is CATPAGAGVNTEAFF. CDR3 bases: TGTGCCACCCCGGCAGGAGCGGGGGTGAACACTGAAGCTTTCTTT.

The CDR3 region is CASSSATSGWYEQYF. The CDR3 region has the DNA TGCGCCAGCAGCTCGGCAACTAGCGGCTGGTACGAGCAGTACTTC. The rearrangement uses TRBV5-1 and TRBJ2-7, with 8 bases that match TRBD2. In germline, CDR1 is SGHRS, CDR2 YFSETQ. CDR3 length: 15 residues. V lost 3 bases, J lost 4 bases, and 9 bases stayed unmatched.